This T cell receptor beta chain was observed in a study of control samples from healthy donors and cancer patients. The junction had 10 bases not matched to a gene; V was cut back by 1 base and J by 0 bases. Germline V lookup: CDR1 SGHRS, CDR2 YFSETQ. The CDR3 is 18 residues long. Produced via immunoSEQ multiplex PCR; TCRdb's table is partial and in-frame only. In the table there are tens of thousands of clones, just over 90% of which are singletons. The rearrangement links TRBV5-1 to TRBJ1-1; 9 bases fit TRBD1. Sample: PBMCs. This sequence originates from a man aged 30-40 years with colorectal cancer. CDR3 amino acids: CASSLKSLNRGLNTEAFF. CDR3 DNA sequence: TGCGCCAGCAGCTTGAAATCCCTTAACAGGGGGCTGAACACTGAAGCTTTCTTT.